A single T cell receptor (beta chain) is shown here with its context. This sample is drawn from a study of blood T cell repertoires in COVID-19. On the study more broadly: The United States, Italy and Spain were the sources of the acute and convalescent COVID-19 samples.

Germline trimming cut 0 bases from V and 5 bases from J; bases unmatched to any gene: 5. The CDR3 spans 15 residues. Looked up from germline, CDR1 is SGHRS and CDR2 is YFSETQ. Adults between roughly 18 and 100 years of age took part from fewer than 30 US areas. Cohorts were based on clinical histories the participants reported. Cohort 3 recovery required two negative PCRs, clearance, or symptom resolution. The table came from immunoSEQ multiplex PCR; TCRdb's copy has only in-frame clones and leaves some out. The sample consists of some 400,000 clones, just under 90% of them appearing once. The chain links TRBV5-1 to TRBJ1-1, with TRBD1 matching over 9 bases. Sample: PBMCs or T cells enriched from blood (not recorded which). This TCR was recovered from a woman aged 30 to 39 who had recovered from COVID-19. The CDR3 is CASSLDGQGKTEAFF. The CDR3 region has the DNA TGCGCCAGCAGCTTGGACGGACAGGGGAAGACTGAAGCTTTCTTT.